Listed below are T cell receptor beta chains from one sample, sequenced in a study of blood T cell repertoires in COVID-19. Clones were read by immunoSEQ multiplex PCR, and TCRdb kept only the in-frame ones, dropping some. The data show 200,000 to 250,000 clones, around 90% seen once. Sequencing was done on a sample of peripheral blood. The receptors were gathered from a man aged 25 to 40 with COVID-19, enrolled during active disease. The CDR3 runs from the conserved cysteine through the conserved F or W.

>TRBV28
CASSTFGYEQYF
>TRBV9
CASSPGGASTEAFF
>TRBV4-2
CASSQDRLAGAYYGYTF
>TRBV9
CASSVAGPNTGELFF
>TRBV5-4
CASSLVSGGYTF
>TRBV19
CASSMGTGTPTGELFF
>TRBV6-1
CASSEWWQGNQPQHF
>TRBV2
CASDSNTEAFF
>TRBV28
CASSPYRGTDTQYF
>TRBV5-1
CASRRQGTYNEQFF
>TRBV6-5
CASSPWEGAYNEQFF
>TRBV7-9
CASSPAGLAGAFYSYEQYF
>TRBV11-2
CASSLLAGDGDEQFF
>TRBV6-1
CASSDLTGEGRDTEAFF
>TRBV5-1
CASSGSIGTEAFF
>TRBV12-5
CASGLRSRDYGYTF
>TRBV29-1
CSVCDRAPIYNEQFF
>TRBV20-1
CSARGVAEAFF
>TRBV24-1
CATSDFTVNSNTGELFF
>TRBV5-1
CASSYSGRARMDTQYF
>TRBV19
CASRVFAGRYTEAFF
>TRBV6-2/TRBV6-3
CASSYGTGNYYGYTF